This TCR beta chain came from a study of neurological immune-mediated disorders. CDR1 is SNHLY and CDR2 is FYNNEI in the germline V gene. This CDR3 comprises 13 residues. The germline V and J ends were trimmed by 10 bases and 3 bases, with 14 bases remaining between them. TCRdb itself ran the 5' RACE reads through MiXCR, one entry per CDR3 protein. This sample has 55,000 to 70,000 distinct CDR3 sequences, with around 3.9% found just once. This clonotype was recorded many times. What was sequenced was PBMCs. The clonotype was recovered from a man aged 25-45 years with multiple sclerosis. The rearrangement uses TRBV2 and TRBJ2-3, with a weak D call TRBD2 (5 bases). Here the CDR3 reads CANTGGGTDTQYF. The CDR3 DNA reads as TGTGCCAACACTGGTGGCGGGACAGATACGCAGTATTTT.